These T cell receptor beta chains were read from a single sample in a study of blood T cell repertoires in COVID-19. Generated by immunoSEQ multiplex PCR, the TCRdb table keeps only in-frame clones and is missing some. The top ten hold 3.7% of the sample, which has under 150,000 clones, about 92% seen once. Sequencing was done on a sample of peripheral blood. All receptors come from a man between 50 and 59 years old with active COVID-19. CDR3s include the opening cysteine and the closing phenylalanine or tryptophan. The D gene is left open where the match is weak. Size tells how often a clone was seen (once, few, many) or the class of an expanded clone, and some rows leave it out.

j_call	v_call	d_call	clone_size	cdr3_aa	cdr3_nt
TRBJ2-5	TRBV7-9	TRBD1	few	CASSPGTGTYF	TGTGCCAGCAGCCCAGGGACAGGGACGTACTTC
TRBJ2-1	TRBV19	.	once	CASSMGLGSSYNEQFF	TGTGCCAGTAGTATGGGGTTGGGGAGTAGTTACAATGAGCAGTTCTTC
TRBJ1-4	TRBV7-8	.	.	CASSQGQSSNEKLFF	TGTGCCAGCAGCCAAGGACAGTCTTCTAATGAAAAACTGTTTTTT
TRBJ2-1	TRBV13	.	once	CASSFPSGALNEQFF	TGTGCCAGCAGCTTCCCCTCAGGGGCCCTCAATGAGCAGTTCTTC
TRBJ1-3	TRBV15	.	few	CATSKSGGRGNTIYF	TGTGCCACCAGCAAAAGTGGGGGCCGTGGAAACACCATATATTTT
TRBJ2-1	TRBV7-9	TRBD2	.	CASSPTGGVYNEQFF	TGTGCCAGCAGCCCAACCGGGGGGGTCTACAATGAGCAGTTCTTC
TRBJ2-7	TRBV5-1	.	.	CASSAGDKSYEQYF	TGCGCCAGCAGCGCAGGGGACAAGTCCTACGAGCAGTACTTC
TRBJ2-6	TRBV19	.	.	CASSMGTTAGANVLTF	TGTGCCAGTAGTATGGGGACAACGGCTGGGGCCAACGTCCTGACTTTC
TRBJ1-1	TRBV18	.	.	CASSPGENTEAFF	TGTGCCAGCTCACCGGGCGAGAACACTGAAGCTTTCTTT
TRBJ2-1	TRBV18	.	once	CASSTTSYNEQFF	TGTGCCAGCTCAACGACTAGCTACAATGAGCAGTTCTTC
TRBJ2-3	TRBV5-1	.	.	CASSFRDSTDTQYF	TGCGCCAGCAGCTTCCGGGACTCCACAGATACGCAGTATTTT
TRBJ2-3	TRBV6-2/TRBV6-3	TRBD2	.	CASSYLQRGITDTQYF	TGTGCCAGCAGTTACTTACAGCGGGGGATCACAGATACGCAGTATTTT
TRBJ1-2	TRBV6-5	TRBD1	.	CASEIQGIAGGYTF	TGTGCCAGCGAGATACAGGGGATTGCTGGTGGCTACACCTTC
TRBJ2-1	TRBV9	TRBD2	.	CASSAAWAGGYNEQFF	TGTGCCAGCAGCGCTGCGTGGGCGGGAGGCTACAATGAGCAGTTCTTC
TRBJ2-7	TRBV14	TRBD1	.	CASSGGQGALEQYF	TGTGCCAGCAGCGGGGGACAGGGGGCTCTCGAGCAGTACTTC
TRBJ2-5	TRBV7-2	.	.	CASSFSAHETQYF	TGTGCCAGCAGCTTTTCTGCGCACGAGACCCAGTACTTC
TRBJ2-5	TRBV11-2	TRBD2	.	CASSLQRGPQETQYF	TGTGCCAGCAGCTTACAGCGGGGGCCACAAGAGACCCAGTACTTC
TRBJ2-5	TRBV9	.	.	CASSVDLGGETQYF	TGTGCCAGCAGCGTAGATCTGGGCGGGGAGACCCAGTACTTC
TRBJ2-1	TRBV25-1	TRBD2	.	CASSEYTSGTYNEQFF	TGTGCCAGCAGTGAATACACTAGCGGGACCTACAATGAGCAGTTCTTC
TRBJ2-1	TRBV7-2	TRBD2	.	CVSSQSRGGVSYNEQFF	TGTGTCAGCAGCCAATCTCGCGGGGGGGTATCCTACAATGAGCAGTTCTTC
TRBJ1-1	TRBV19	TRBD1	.	CASSMGQGSTEAFF	TGTGCCAGTAGTATGGGACAGGGGAGCACTGAAGCTTTCTTT
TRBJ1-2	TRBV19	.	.	CASSSFGGRGYGYTF	TGTGCCAGTAGTTCGTTCGGGGGGCGCGGCTATGGCTACACCTTC
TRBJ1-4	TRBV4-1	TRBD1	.	CASSQSDRGLDEKLFF	TGCGCCAGCAGCCAAAGCGACAGGGGGCTGGACGAAAAACTGTTTTTT
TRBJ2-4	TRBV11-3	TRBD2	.	CASSLVSTSGSYIQYF	TGTGCCAGCAGCTTAGTATCAACTAGCGGGAGTTACATTCAGTACTTC
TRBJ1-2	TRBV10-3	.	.	CAISESVHGLKSYGYTF	TGTGCCATCAGTGAGTCGGTTCACGGACTAAAATCCTATGGCTACACCTTC
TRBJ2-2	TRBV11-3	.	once	CASSLAGATGELFF	TGTGCCAGCAGCTTAGCAGGGGCCACCGGGGAGCTGTTTTTT
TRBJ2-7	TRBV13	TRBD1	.	CASSLLSWTGGYEQYF	TGTGCCAGCAGCTTACTGAGCTGGACAGGGGGGTACGAGCAGTACTTC
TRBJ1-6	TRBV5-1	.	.	CASSLYSGGRGNSPLHF	TGCGCCAGCAGCTTGTATTCGGGGGGAAGGGGGAATTCACCCCTCCACTTT
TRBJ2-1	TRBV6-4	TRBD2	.	CASKLAGGPYNEQFF	TGTGCCAGCAAGCTAGCGGGAGGGCCCTACAATGAGCAGTTCTTC
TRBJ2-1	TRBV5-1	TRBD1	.	CASSFDRDEQFF	TGCGCCAGCAGCTTTGACAGGGATGAGCAGTTCTTC
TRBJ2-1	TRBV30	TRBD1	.	CAWNQGALSNEQFF	TGTGCCTGGAATCAGGGGGCGCTTAGTAATGAGCAGTTCTTC
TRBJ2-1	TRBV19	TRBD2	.	CASSPRTSGRAGQFF	TGTGCCAGTAGTCCCAGGACTAGCGGGAGGGCCGGGCAGTTCTTC
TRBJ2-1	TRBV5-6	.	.	CASSLAVRVVYNEQFF	TGTGCCAGCAGCTTGGCTGTCAGGGTGGTCTACAATGAGCAGTTCTTC
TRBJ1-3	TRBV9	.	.	CASSVGQGSSGNTIYF	TGTGCCAGCAGCGTAGGCCAGGGATCCTCTGGAAACACCATATATTTT
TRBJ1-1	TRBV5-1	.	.	CASSLDSNTEAFF	TGCGCCAGCAGCTTGGACTCGAACACTGAAGCTTTCTTT
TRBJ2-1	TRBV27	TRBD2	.	CASSLGGGSYNEQFF	TGTGCCAGCAGTTTAGGGGGGGGCTCCTACAATGAGCAGTTCTTC
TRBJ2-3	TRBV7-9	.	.	CASSLLGSQDTQYF	TGTGCCAGCAGCTTATTAGGGAGTCAGGATACGCAGTATTTT
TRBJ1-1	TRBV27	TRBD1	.	CASRQTGGGTEAFF	TGTGCCAGCAGACAGACAGGGGGCGGCACTGAAGCTTTCTTT
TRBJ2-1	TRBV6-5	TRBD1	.	CASSYARTGSYNEQFF	TGTGCCAGCAGTTACGCCCGGACAGGCTCCTACAATGAGCAGTTCTTC
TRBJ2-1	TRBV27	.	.	CASSLRGNEQFF	TGTGCCAGCAGTCTTAGGGGCAATGAGCAGTTCTTC
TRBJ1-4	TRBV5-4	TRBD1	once	CASSPPGQGTEKLFF	TGTGCCAGCAGCCCTCCGGGACAGGGAACGGAAAAACTGTTTTTT
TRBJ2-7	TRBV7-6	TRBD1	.	CASSAGQGVGEQYF	TGTGCCAGCAGCGCGGGACAGGGGGTAGGCGAGCAGTACTTC
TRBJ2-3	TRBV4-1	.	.	CASSQPSSTDTQYF	TGCGCCAGCAGCCAACCTAGCAGCACAGATACGCAGTATTTT
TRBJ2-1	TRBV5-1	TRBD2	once	CASSLAASGSGFEEQFF	TGCGCCAGCAGCTTGGCGGCTAGCGGGAGTGGCTTCGAGGAGCAGTTCTTC
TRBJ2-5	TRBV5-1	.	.	CASSLSRRQETQYF	TGCGCCAGCAGCTTGTCGAGGAGGCAAGAGACCCAGTACTTC